These 18 T cell receptor beta chains originate from one sample sequenced in a study of T cell responses to AZD1222 COVID-19 vaccine (dated by TCRdb to the early 2020s). Taken with the paper, the label for time point translates to: baseline before first vaccination. Library generation was performed with the immunoSEQ multiplex PCR assay. TCRdb's version of the immuneACCESS table is confined to in-frame rearrangements and falls short of the full clone set. An unresolved V gene accounts for under half of the shortfall where checked; the remainder is of unknown origin. Here the sample has over 150,000 clones; 88% occur a single time. The leading ten clones occupy 3.1% of the sample. The sequencing here drew on peripheral blood, taken on day 0 of AZD1222 vaccination. The receptor set was obtained from an adult in good health.

V and J are TRBV6-5 and TRBJ1-5; 7 nucleotides align to TRBD1. With V trimmed by 8 bases and J by 5 bases, 12 bases remained unmatched. This CDR3 contains 15 residues. CDR1 MNHEY and CDR2 SVGAGI come from the germline V gene. This CDR3 is CASGRQGVFDQPQHF. The DNA of the CDR3 is TGTGCCAGCGGAAGACAGGGTGTGTTTGATCAGCCCCAGCATTTT.

The table lists this clone with a count of one. This chain connects TRBV5-6 to TRBJ1-1; D remains unclear. The CDR3 spans 13 residues. V lost 3 bases and J 1 base, leaving 7 bases between the germline ends. Germline lookup yields CDR1 SGHDT and CDR2 YYEEEE. The CDR3 DNA follows: TGTGCCAGCAGCTATAGGGAGAACACTGAAGCTTTCTTT. Protein: CASSYRENTEAFF.

This chain connects TRBV28 to TRBJ1-5; D gene uncertain. The CDR3 spans 14 residues. Germline assignment: CDR1 MDHEN and CDR2 SYDVKM. V dropped 6 bases and J dropped 3 bases, with 12 bases sitting between them. CDR3 in amino acids: CASRDRQTNQPQHF. In DNA, the CDR3 is TGTGCCAGCAGGGATAGACAAACCAATCAGCCCCAGCATTTT.

The V and J genes are TRBV4-3 and TRBJ1-2; no reliable D call. Trimming stripped 1 base from V and 3 bases from J, with 6 bases between. CDR1 is LGHNA, CDR2 YSLEER, per germline. The length of the CDR3 is 13 residues. CDR3 amino acids: CASSQGRDYGYTF. The CDR3 bases are TGCGCCAGCAGCCAAGGTCGGGACTATGGCTACACCTTC.

The rearrangement uses TRBV7-2 and TRBJ2-2, with D perhaps TRBD1 or TRBD2 (6 bases each). V was cut by 5 bases and J by 6 bases, with 25 bases left in between. The CDR3 is made up of 18 amino acids. Looked up from germline, CDR1 is SGHTA and CDR2 is FQGNSA. CDR3 amino acids: CASSLTPERGRPSGELFF. The CDR3 DNA reads TGTGCCAGCAGCCTAACTCCCGAACGGGGGCGCCCTTCCGGGGAGCTGTTTTTT.

This chain links TRBV6-5 with TRBJ1-3, with D possibly being TRBD1 (6 bases). The CDR3 is made up of 15 amino acids. Germline CDR1 is MNHEY and CDR2 is SVGAGI. V lost 2 bases, J lost 4 bases, and 12 bases lay in between. The CDR3 loop reads CASSYRGRLGNTIYF. CDR3 coding DNA: TGTGCCAGCAGTTACCGGGGGCGCTTGGGAAACACCATATATTTT.

The chain links TRBV12-5 to TRBJ1-2; D is perhaps TRBD1 (5 bases). Germline V gene sequence: CDR1 LGHNT, CDR2 FRNRAP. The CDR3 length is 13 residues. V was pared by 7 bases and J by 4 bases, with 13 bases between. CDR3 amino acids: CASALDRTYGYTF. The DNA of the CDR3 is TGTGCTAGTGCCTTAGACAGAACCTATGGCTACACCTTC.

This clone was picked up one time. The chain combines TRBV11-2 with TRBJ1-1; D gene uncertain. Germline CDR1 reads SGHAT; CDR2 reads FQNNGV. CDR3 length: 14 amino acids. Trimming took off 3 bases at V and 1 base at J, with 9 bases between the two ends. The CDR3 region is CASSFLKGNTEAFF. The CDR3 DNA reads as TGTGCCAGCAGCTTCCTCAAAGGGAACACTGAAGCTTTCTTT.

This rearrangement joins TRBV10-3 to TRBJ2-5, with D perhaps matching TRBD2 (6 bases). V dropped 4 bases and J dropped 5 bases, with 23 bases sitting between them. The germline V gene encodes CDR1 ENHRY and CDR2 SYGVKD. This CDR3 region has 17 residues. The CDR3: CAISAGRQLSRGETQYF. The DNA of the CDR3 is TGTGCCATCAGTGCGGGAAGACAGCTTAGCCGGGGGGAGACCCAGTACTTC.

The rearrangement joins TRBV6-5 to TRBJ1-4; D not certain. Germline CDR1 and CDR2: MNHEY and SVGAGI. Trimming left V 7 bases short and J 8 bases short, with 17 bases between. This CDR3 has 14 residues. The CDR3 loop reads CASKIEVSGEKLFF. The CDR3, as DNA: TGTGCCAGCAAGATTGAAGTCAGCGGGGAAAAACTGTTTTTT.

The chain uses TRBV2 and TRBJ1-6; 9 bases align to TRBD1. Germline V gene data show CDR1 as SNHLY and CDR2 as FYNNEI. CDR3 length: 15 residues. Trimming cost V 4 bases and J 10 bases; bases outside gene matches: 8. The CDR3 DNA reads TGTGCCAGCAGTGGGGACAGGGTAGGTCAGTCACCCCTCCACTTT. It yields the protein CASSGDRVGQSPLHF.

The chain recombines TRBV7-9 with TRBJ1-1, with no clear D. Germline V gene data show CDR1 as SEHNR and CDR2 as FQNEAQ (reference sequence). Trimming took 2 bases from V and 1 from J, leaving 8 bases between them. The CDR3 totals 14 residues. CDR3 protein: CASSLYGGNTEAFF. The CDR3 DNA is TGTGCCAGCAGCTTATACGGAGGGAACACTGAAGCTTTCTTT.

This clone was observed a handful of times. The chain joins TRBV6-2 or TRBV6-3 to TRBJ1-5, with 9 bases identical to TRBD1. V was clipped by 6 bases and J by 4 bases; unmatched bases: 16. This CDR3 is 18 amino acids long. Germline V gene data show CDR1 as MNHEY and CDR2 as SVGEGT. In DNA form, the CDR3 reads TGTGCCAGCAGCCATTTCGGGACAGGGTCCTATGGGAATCAGCCCCAGCATTTT. It yields the protein CASSHFGTGSYGNQPQHF.

V gene TRBV6-5 combines with J gene TRBJ2-3, with unresolved D. Trimming stripped 5 bases from V and 2 bases from J, with 5 bases between. Per germline, CDR1 MNHEY and CDR2 SVGAGI. The CDR3 consists of 12 residues. This CDR3 reads CASSLLTDTQYF. The CDR3 DNA sequence: TGTGCCAGCAGTCTACTCACAGATACGCAGTATTTT.

This chain joins TRBV7-2 and TRBJ2-2, with 8 bases fitting TRBD1. The germline gives CDR1 SGHTA, CDR2 FQGNSA. The CDR3 is made up of 13 amino acids. The CDR3 DNA sequence: TGTGCTAGTGCTCAGGGGGCCGCCGGGGAGCTGTTTTTT. This encodes CASAQGAAGELFF.

With respect to this clone: The junction differs from germline at one of its ends, possibly a read error. The CDR3 loop reads CASSRLGGGTDTQYF. Written as DNA, the CDR3 is TGTGCTAGCAGCCGCCTCGGCGGGGGCACAGATACGCAGTATTTT. The V gene is TRBV7-7, the J gene TRBJ2-3; a possible D gene is TRBD2 (6 bases). Germline CDR1 SSHAT, CDR2 FNYEAQ (reference sequence). The CDR3 has 15 residues.

The chain uses TRBV9 and TRBJ1-1; D is uncertain. Trimming pared 1 base from V and 1 base from J, leaving 11 bases between. The length of the CDR3 is 15 residues. Germline CDR1 is SGDLS and CDR2 is YYNGEE. CDR3: CASSVFREANTEAFF. Here the CDR3 DNA reads TGTGCCAGCAGCGTATTCCGCGAAGCGAACACTGAAGCTTTCTTT.

The chain has TRBV7-2 and TRBJ1-5; D not resolved. The CDR3 is 15 amino acids. Trimming left V 4 bases short and J 7 bases short, with 17 bases between. Germline V gene lookup returns CDR1 SGHTA and CDR2 FQGNSA. CDR3 nucleotides: TGTGCCAGCAGCTCCGGACTCCTAGAAGGGCAGCCCCAGCATTTT. It encodes CASSSGLLEGQPQHF.